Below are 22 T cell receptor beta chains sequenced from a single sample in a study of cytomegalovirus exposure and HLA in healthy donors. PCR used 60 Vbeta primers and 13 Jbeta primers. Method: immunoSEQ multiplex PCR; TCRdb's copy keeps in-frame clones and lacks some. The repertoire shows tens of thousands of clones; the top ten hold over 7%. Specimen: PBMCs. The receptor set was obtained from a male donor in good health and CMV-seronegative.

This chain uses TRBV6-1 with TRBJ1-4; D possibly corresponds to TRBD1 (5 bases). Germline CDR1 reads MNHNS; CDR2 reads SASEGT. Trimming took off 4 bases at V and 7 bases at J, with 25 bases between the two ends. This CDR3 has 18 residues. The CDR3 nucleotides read TGTGCCAGCAGTGGACATCCGGCAGGGATTGGTGTCGGTGAAAAACTGTTTTTT. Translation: CASSGHPAGIGVGEKLFF.

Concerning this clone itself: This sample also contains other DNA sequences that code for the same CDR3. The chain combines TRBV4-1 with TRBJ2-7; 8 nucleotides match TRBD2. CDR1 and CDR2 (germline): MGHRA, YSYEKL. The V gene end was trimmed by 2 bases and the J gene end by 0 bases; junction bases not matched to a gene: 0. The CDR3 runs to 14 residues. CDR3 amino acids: CASSQLAGSYEQYF. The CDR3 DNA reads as TGCGCCAGCAGCCAACTAGCGGGCTCCTACGAGCAGTACTTC.

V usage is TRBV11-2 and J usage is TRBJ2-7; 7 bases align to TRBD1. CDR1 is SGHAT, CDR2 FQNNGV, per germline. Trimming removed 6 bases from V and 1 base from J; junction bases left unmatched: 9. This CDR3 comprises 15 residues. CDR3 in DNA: TGTGCCAGCAGTCCCAACAGGGGTGGGTCCTACGAGCAGTACTTC. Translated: CASSPNRGGSYEQYF.

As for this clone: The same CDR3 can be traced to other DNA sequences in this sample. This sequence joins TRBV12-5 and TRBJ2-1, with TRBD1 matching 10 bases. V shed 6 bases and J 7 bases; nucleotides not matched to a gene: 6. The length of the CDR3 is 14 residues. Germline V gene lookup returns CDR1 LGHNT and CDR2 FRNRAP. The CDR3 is CASGPRTGGNEQFF. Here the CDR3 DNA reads TGTGCTAGTGGGCCCCGGACAGGGGGAAATGAGCAGTTCTTC.

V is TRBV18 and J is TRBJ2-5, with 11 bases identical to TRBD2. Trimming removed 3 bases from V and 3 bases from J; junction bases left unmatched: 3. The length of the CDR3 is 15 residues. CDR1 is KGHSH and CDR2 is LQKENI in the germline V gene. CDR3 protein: CASSPPGLAEETQYF. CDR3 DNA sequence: TGTGCCAGCTCACCGCCGGGACTAGCGGAAGAGACCCAGTACTTC.

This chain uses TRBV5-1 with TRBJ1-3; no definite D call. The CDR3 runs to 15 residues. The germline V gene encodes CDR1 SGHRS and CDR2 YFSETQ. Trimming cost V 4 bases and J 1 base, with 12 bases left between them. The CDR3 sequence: CASSLPSTSGNTIYF. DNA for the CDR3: TGCGCCAGCAGCCTTCCGTCCACTTCTGGAAACACCATATATTTT.

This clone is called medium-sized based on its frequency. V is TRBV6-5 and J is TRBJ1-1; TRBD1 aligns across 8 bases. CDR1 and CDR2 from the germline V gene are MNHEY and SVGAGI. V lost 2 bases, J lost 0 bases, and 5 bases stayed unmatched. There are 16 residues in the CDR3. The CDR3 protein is CASSYKRTGMNTEAFF. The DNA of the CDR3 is TGTGCCAGCAGTTACAAGAGGACAGGGATGAACACTGAAGCTTTCTTT.

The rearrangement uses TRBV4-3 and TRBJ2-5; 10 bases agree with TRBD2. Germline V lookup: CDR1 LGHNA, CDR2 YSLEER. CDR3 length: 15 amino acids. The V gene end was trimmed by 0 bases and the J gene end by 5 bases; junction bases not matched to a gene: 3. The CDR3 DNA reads TGCGCCAGCAGCCAAGAGGGGACTAGCGCGGAGACCCAGTACTTC. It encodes CASSQEGTSAETQYF.

CDR3 nucleotides: TGTGCCAGTAGTATAGATCTCGGAGGACGGGACACTGAAGCTTTCTTT. Translation gives CASSIDLGGRDTEAFF. V usage is TRBV19 and J usage is TRBJ1-1; D is undetermined. This CDR3 comprises 16 residues. CDR1 LNHDA and CDR2 SQIVND come from the germline V gene (reference sequence). V was trimmed by 0 bases and J by 3 bases, leaving 14 bases between them.

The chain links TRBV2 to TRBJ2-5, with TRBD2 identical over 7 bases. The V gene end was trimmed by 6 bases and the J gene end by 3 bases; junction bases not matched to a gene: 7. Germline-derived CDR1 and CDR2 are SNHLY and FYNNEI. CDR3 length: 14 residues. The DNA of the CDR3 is TGTGCCAGCAGGCGTGGGGGGGGAGAAGAGACCCAGTACTTC. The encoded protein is CASRRGGGEETQYF. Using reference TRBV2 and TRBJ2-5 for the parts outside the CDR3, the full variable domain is EPEVTQTPSHQVTQMGQEVILRCVPISNHLYFYWYRQILGQKVEFLVSFYNNEISEKSEIFDDQFSVERPDGSNFTLKIRSTKLEDSAMYFCASRRGGGEETQYFGPGTRLLVL.

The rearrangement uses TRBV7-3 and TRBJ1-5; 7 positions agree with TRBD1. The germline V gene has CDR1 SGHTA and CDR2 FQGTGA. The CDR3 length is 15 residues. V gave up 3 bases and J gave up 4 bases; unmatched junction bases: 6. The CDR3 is CASSLGTARNQPQHF. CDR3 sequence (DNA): TGTGCCAGCAGCTTGGGGACAGCGAGAAATCAGCCCCAGCATTTT.

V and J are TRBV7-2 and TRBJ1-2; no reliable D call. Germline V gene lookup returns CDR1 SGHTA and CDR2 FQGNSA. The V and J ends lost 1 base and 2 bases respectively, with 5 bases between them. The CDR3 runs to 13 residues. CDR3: CASSLERNYGYTF. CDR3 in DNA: TGTGCCAGCAGCTTAGAGAGGAACTATGGCTACACCTTC.

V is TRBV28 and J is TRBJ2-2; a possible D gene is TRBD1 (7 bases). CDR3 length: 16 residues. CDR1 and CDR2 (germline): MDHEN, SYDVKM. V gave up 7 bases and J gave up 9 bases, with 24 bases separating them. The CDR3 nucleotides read TGTGCCAGCACTAAAACGCGGGACAGCCTTAACCGGGAGCTGTTTTTT. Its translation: CASTKTRDSLNRELFF.

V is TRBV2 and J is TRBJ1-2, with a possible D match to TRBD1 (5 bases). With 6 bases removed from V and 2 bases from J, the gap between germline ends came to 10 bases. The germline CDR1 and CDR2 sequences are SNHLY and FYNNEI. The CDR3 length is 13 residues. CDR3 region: CASRGGVNYGYTF. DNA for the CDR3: TGTGCCAGCAGGGGGGGGGTGAACTATGGCTACACCTTC.

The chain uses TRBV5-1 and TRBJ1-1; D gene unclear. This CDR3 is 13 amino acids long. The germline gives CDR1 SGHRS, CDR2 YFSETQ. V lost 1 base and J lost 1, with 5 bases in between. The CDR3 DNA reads TGCGCCAGCAGCTTGAGTAGGAACACTGAAGCTTTCTTT. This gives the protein CASSLSRNTEAFF.

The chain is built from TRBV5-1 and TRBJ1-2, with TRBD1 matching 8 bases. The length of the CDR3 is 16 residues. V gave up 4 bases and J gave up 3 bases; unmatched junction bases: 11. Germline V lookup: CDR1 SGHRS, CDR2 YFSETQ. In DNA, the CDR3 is TGCGCCAGCAGCCCGTCCGGACAGGGAGGAGACTATGGCTACACCTTC. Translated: CASSPSGQGGDYGYTF.

Here the CDR3 reads CASSERQAGSNQPQHF. The CDR3 nucleotides are TGTGCCAGCAGTGAAAGGCAGGCGGGGAGCAATCAGCCCCAGCATTTT. The V call is TRBV6-1, the J call TRBJ1-5; no clear D gene. Germline V gives CDR1 MNHNS, CDR2 SASEGT. The CDR3 is made up of 16 amino acids. The V gene lost 2 bases and the J gene lost 1 base, with 12 bases spanning the gap.

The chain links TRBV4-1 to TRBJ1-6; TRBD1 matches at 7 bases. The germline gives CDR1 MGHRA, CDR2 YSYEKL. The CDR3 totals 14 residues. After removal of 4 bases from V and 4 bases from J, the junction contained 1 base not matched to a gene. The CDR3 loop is CASSLQGYNSPLHF. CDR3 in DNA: TGCGCCAGCAGCCTACAGGGGTATAATTCACCCCTCCACTTT.

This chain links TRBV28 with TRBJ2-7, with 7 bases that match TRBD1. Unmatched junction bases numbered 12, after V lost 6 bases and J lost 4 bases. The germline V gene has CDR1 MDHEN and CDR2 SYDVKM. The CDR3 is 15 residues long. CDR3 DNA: TGTGCCAGCAGAGTGATACAGGGGCCCCAGTACGAGCAGTACTTC. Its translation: CASRVIQGPQYEQYF.

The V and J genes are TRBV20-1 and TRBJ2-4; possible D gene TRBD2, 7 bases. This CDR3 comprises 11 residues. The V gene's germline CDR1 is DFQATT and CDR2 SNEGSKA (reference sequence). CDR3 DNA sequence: TGCGGGGGGGCAGGAGAAAACATTCAGTACTTC. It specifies CGGAGENIQYF.

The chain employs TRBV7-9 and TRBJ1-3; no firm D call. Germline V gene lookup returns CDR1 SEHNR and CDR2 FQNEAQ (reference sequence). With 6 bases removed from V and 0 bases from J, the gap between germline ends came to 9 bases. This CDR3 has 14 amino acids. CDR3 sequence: CASSDGISGNTIYF. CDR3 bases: TGTGCCAGCAGTGACGGGATCTCTGGAAACACCATATATTTT.

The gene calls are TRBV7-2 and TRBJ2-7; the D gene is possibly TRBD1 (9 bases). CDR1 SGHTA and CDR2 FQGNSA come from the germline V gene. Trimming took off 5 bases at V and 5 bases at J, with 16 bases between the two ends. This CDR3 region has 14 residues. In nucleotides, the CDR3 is TGTGCCAGCAGCCAGACAGGGGGACTAGACGAGCAGTACTTC. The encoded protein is CASSQTGGLDEQYF.